The rows below give T cell receptor beta chains drawn from one sample of a study of cytomegalovirus exposure and HLA in healthy donors. Clones were read by immunoSEQ multiplex PCR, and TCRdb kept only the in-frame ones, dropping some. The data contain 95,000 to 150,000 clones, around 70% of them singletons. Sequencing was done on a sample of PBMCs. These receptors were collected from a woman between 35 and 50 years old in good health and CMV-seronegative. Both conserved end residues are part of each CDR3. The order of the fields is V gene, J gene, CDR3 protein.

>TRBV4-2|-
CASSGLAGPYEQYF
>TRBV6-1|TRBJ2-7
CASSDTSKDEQYF
>TRBV4-3|TRBJ2-7
CASSQVGGTYEQYF
>TRBV7-3|TRBJ2-3
CASSLNALAATDTQYF
>TRBV6-5|TRBJ1-1
CASSYKTGQGTEAFF
>TRBV2|TRBJ2-1
CASSEVVIRGWEQFF
>TRBV7-2|TRBJ1-6
CASSLSDSPLHF
>TRBV9|TRBJ1-1
CASSTTTGNTEAFF
>TRBV10-3|TRBJ1-2
CAISATGDGYTF
>TRBV30|TRBJ2-4
CAWSEQTGNIQYF
>TRBV11-2|TRBJ2-5
CASSSSGRATWGETQYF
>TRBV19|TRBJ1-4
CASSIVRSGYEKLFF
>TRBV28|TRBJ2-3
CASTLRLSSRTDTQYF
>TRBV11-1|TRBJ2-7
CASSLISAYEQYF
>TRBV28|TRBJ2-3
CASSLRASFRTDTQYF
>TRBV6-1|TRBJ1-1
CASSATRGGTEAFF
>TRBV2|TRBJ1-1
CASTGQENTEAFF
>TRBV6-4|TRBJ2-1
CASSDSTGGYNEQFF
>TRBV9|TRBJ1-2
CASSSGGLDGYTF
>TRBV19|TRBJ1-3
CASIDRQASGNTIYF
>TRBV7-9|TRBJ2-5
CASSPKRLGQETQYF
>TRBV5-1|TRBJ2-5
CASSLEGGRHQETQYF
>TRBV19|TRBJ1-5
CASSIKGASNQPQHF
>TRBV19|TRBJ1-6
CASRTQFFGNSPLHF
>TRBV7-9|TRBJ2-1
CASSLVGGLAAGGYNEQFF
>TRBV2|TRBJ2-7
CASRPGLAASYEQYF
>TRBV30|TRBJ2-5
CAWRNGGAGQETQYF
>TRBV29-1|TRBJ2-1
CSVAGGGSYNEQFF
>TRBV5-5|TRBJ1-5
CASSLQGVGQPQHF
>TRBV5-1|TRBJ2-5
CASSPSGTSGGVETQYF
>TRBV4-2|TRBJ2-7
CASSQDAGGYEQYF
>TRBV18|TRBJ2-1
CASSPQNTDNEQFF
>TRBV6-5|TRBJ1-2
CASSKNPGGAWGYTF
>TRBV30|TRBJ2-2
CAWRVDRNTGELFF
>TRBV11-2|TRBJ2-7
CASSQSGTSYEQYF
>TRBV7-3|TRBJ2-2
CASSWGQGRELFF
>TRBV9|TRBJ1-4
CASSVDPGTNEKLFF
>TRBV5-6|TRBJ1-1
CASSTGQIYMNTEAFF
>TRBV27|TRBJ1-2
CASSFSSGYTF
>TRBV5-1|TRBJ2-5
CASSPSGWETQYF
>TRBV11-2|TRBJ2-1
CASTSSSGSSYNEQFF
>TRBV5-1|TRBJ2-1
CASSSGQVSYNEQFF
>TRBV5-4|TRBJ2-7
CASSPQTSVYEQYF
>TRBV7-2|TRBJ1-2
CASSLDGQGYGYTF
>TRBV12-5|TRBJ2-5
CASGLGLAGQETQYF
>TRBV27|TRBJ2-7
CASSFRLGAYEQYF
>TRBV4-1|TRBJ2-5
CASSQDHRGETQYF
>TRBV5-6|TRBJ1-1
CASSLFIGSREAFF
>TRBV19|TRBJ2-4
CASSTPTGGVGKNIQYF
>TRBV29-1|TRBJ2-7
CSVPLGTGEQYF
>TRBV9|TRBJ1-1
CASSVGSRFTEAFF
>TRBV4-1|TRBJ1-2
CASSQAETVSNYGYTF
>TRBV7-2|TRBJ1-4
CASSLEAAGREEKLFF
>TRBV19|TRBJ2-5
CASSIDVVGDAGRQTQYF
>TRBV5-5|-
CASSTWGQETQYF
>TRBV7-6|TRBJ2-1
CASSLAPRTGSMVDEQFF
>TRBV6-5|-
CASSRGPYEQYF